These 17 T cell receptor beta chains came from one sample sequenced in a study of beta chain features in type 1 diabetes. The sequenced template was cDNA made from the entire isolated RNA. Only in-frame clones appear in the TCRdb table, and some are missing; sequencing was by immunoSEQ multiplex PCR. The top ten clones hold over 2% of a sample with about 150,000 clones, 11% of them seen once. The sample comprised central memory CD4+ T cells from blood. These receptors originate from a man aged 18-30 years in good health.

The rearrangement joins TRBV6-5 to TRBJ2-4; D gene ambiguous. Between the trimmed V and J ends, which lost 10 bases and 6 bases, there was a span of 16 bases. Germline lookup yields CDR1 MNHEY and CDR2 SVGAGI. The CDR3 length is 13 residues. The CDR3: CATTQTSSNIQYF. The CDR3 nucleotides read TGTGCCACCACCCAGACAAGCTCAAACATTCAGTACTTC.

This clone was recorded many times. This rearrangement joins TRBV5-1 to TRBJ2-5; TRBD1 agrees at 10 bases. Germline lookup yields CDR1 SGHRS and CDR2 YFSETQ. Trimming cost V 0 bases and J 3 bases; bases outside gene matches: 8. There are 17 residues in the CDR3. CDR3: CASSLEVWGQGKETQYF. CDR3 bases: TGCGCCAGCAGCTTGGAAGTTTGGGGACAGGGGAAAGAGACCCAGTACTTC.

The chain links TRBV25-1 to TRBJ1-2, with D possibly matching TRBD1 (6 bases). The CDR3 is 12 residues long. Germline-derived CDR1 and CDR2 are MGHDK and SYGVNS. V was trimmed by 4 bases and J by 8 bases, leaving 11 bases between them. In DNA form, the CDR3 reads TGTGCCAGCAGTGTGGGGGGGCAAGGCTACACCTTC. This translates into CASSVGGQGYTF.

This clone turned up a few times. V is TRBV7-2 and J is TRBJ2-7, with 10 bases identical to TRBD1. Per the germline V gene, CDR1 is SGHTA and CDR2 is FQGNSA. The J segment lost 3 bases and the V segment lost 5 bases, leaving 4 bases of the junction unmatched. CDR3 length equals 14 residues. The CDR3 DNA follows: TGTGCCAGCAGCAGGGACAGGGGAAGCTACGAGCAGTACTTC. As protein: CASSRDRGSYEQYF.

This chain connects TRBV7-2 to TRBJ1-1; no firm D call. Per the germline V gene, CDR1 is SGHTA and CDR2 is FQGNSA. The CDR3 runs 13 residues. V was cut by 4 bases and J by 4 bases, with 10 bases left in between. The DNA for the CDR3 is TGTGCCAGCAGCTATACCATGGGCACTGAAGCTTTCTTT. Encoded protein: CASSYTMGTEAFF.

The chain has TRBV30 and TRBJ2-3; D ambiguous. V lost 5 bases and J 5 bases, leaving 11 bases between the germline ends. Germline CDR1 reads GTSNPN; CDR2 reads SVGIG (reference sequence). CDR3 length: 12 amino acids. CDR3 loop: CAWGWSGDTQYF. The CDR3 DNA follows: TGTGCCTGGGGTTGGTCGGGAGATACGCAGTATTTT. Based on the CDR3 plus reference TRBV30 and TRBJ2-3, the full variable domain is SQTIHQWPATLVQPVGSPLSLECTVEGTSNPNLYWYRQAAGRGLQLLFYSVGIGQISSEVPQNLSASRPQDRQFILSSKKLLLSDSGFYLCAWGWSGDTQYFGPGTRLTVL.

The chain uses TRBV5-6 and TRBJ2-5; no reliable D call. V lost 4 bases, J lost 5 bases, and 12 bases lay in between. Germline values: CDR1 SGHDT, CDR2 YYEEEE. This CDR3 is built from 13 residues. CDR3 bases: TGTGCCAGCAGCCACCGGGCGAGGGAGACCCAGTACTTC. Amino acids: CASSHRARETQYF. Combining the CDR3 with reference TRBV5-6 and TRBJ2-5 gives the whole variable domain DAGVTQSPTHLIKTRGQQVTLRCSPKSGHDTVSWYQQALGQGPQFIFQYYEEEERQRGNFPDRFSGHQFPNYSSELNVNALLLGDSALYLCASSHRARETQYFGPGTRLLVL.

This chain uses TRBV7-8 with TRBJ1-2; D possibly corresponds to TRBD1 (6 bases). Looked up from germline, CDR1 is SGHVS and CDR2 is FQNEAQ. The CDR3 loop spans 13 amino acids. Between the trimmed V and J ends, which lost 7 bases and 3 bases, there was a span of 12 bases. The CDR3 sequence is CASTIQGYYGYTF. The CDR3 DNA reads TGTGCCAGCACCATCCAGGGGTACTATGGCTACACCTTC.

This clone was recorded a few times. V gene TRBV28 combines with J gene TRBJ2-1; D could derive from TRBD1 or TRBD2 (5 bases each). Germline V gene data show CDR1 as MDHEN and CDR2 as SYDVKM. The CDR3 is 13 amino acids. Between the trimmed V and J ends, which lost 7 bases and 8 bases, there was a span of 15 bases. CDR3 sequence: CASTLAGTYEQFF. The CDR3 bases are TGTGCCAGCACCCTGGCCGGGACGTATGAGCAGTTCTTC.

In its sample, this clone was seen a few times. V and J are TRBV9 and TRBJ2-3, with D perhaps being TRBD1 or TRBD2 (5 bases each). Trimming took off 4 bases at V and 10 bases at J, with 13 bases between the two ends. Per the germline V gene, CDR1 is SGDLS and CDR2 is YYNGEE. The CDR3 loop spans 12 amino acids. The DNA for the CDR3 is TGTGCCAGCAGCCCCGAAAGGGGAGCGCAGTATTTT. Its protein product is CASSPERGAQYF.

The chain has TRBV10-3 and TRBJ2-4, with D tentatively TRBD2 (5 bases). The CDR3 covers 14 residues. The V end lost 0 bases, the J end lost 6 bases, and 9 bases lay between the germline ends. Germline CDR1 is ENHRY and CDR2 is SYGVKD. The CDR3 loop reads CAISESRDLNIQYF. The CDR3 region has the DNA TGTGCCATCAGTGAGTCCCGGGATCTAAACATTCAGTACTTC.

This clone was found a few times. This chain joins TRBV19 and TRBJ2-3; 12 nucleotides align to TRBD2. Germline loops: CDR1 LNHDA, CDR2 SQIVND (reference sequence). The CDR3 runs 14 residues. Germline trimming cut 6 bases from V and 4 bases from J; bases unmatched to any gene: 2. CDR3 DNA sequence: TGTGCCAGTAGCCCTAGCGGGAGGGCAGATACGCAGTATTTT. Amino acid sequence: CASSPSGRADTQYF.

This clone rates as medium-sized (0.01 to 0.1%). The CDR3 nucleotides read TGTGCCAGCAATGGAGGGTACAATGAGCAGTTCTTC. Translation gives CASNGGYNEQFF. This chain links TRBV27 with TRBJ2-1, with D perhaps TRBD2 (6 bases). The length of the CDR3 is 12 residues. Deletions cut 7 bases from V and 4 bases from J, with 8 bases between. CDR1 MNHEY and CDR2 SMNVEV come from the germline V gene (reference sequence).

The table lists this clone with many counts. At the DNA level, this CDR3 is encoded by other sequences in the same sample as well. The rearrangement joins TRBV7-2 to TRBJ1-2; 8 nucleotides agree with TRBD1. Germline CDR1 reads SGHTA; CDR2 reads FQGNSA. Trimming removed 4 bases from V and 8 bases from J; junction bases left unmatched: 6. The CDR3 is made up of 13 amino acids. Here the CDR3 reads CASSSGQGQGYTF. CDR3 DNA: TGTGCCAGCAGCTCCGGACAGGGCCAAGGCTACACCTTC.

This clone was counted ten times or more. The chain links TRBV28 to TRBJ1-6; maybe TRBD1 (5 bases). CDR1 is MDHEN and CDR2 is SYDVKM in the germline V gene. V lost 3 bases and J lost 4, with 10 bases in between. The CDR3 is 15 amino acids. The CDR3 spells CASSLGLLYNSPLHF. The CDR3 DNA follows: TGTGCCAGCAGTTTGGGACTGCTGTATAATTCACCCCTCCACTTT.

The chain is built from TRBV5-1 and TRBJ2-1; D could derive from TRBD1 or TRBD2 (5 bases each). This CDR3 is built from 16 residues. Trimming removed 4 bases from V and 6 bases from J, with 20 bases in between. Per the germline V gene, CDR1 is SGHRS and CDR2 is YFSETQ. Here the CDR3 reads CASSPVGVSGGNEQFF. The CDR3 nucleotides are TGCGCCAGCAGCCCCGTGGGGGTCTCAGGTGGCAATGAGCAGTTCTTC.

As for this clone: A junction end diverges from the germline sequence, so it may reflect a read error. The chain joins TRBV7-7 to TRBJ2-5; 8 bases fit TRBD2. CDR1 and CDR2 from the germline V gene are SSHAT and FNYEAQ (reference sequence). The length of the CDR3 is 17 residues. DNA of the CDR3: TGTGCTAGCAGCTTAGAAAGAGGAGCGGGGGCTCAAGAGACCCAGTACTTC. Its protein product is CASSLERGAGAQETQYF.